The 29 T cell receptor beta chains presented below share a single source sample, sequenced in a study of blood T cell repertoires in COVID-19. TCRdb's copy holds only in-frame clones and misses some; the assay was immunoSEQ multiplex PCR. Here the sample spans over 100,000 clones, around nine tenths being singletons. The material sequenced was peripheral blood. Every receptor here comes from a woman in her 70s with COVID-19, enrolled during active disease.

Written as DNA, the CDR3 is TGTGCCAGCAGTTACAGGGCAGGGGGCATGAACACTGAAGCTTTCTTT. Translated, it gives CASSYRAGGMNTEAFF. The J gene is TRBJ1-1, the V gene TRBV6-2 or TRBV6-3; 8 bases are a match to TRBD1. The CDR3 is 16 residues long. Germline values: CDR1 MNHEY, CDR2 SVGEGT. V lost 2 bases to trimming and J lost 0 bases; unmatched junction nucleotides: 5.

The chain uses TRBV7-9 and TRBJ1-1; D ambiguous. V lost 5 bases to trimming and J lost 1 base, with 5 bases between them. CDR1 SEHNR and CDR2 FQNEAQ come from the germline V gene (reference sequence). This CDR3 is built from 12 residues. The CDR3: CASSRENTEAFF. In DNA form, the CDR3 reads TGTGCCAGCAGCCGGGAGAACACTGAAGCTTTCTTT.

The chain has TRBV11-1 and TRBJ1-1; TRBD1 agrees at 7 bases. The germline gives CDR1 SGHAT, CDR2 FQDESV (reference sequence). This CDR3 contains 15 residues. The junction had 9 bases not matched to a gene; V was cut back by 5 bases and J by 3 bases. CDR3 coding DNA: TGTGCCAGCAGCCTAGAGGACAGGCCCCACACTGAAGCTTTCTTT. Protein sequence: CASSLEDRPHTEAFF.

The chain is built from TRBV30 and TRBJ1-4; the D gene is possibly TRBD1 (5 bases). The CDR3 spans 15 residues. Germline lookup yields CDR1 GTSNPN and CDR2 SVGIG (reference sequence). V lost 5 bases and J 6 bases, leaving 19 bases between the germline ends. The CDR3 region has the DNA TGTGCCTGGGGTCCAGGGTTGGTCGGGTATGAAAAACTGTTTTTT. Translation: CAWGPGLVGYEKLFF.

The rearrangement joins TRBV30 to TRBJ1-1, with D perhaps matching TRBD1 (5 bases). CDR3 length: 12 amino acids. CDR1 GTSNPN and CDR2 SVGIG come from the germline V gene (reference sequence). The germline V and J ends were trimmed by 5 bases and 7 bases, with 14 bases remaining between them. The CDR3 protein is CAWAQGTNEAFF. Written as DNA, the CDR3 is TGTGCCTGGGCCCAGGGAACCAATGAAGCTTTCTTT.

The V gene is TRBV5-6, the J gene TRBJ2-5; TRBD2 aligns across 8 bases. Trimming at V came to 4 bases and at J to 4 bases, leaving 6 bases not matched to a gene. Germline V gene lookup returns CDR1 SGHDT and CDR2 YYEEEE. This CDR3 has 14 residues. CDR3 sequence (DNA): TGTGCCAGCAGCAGAGGACTAGCCCCAGAGACCCAGTACTTC. Amino acid sequence: CASSRGLAPETQYF.

The V call is TRBV5-1, the J call TRBJ1-4; a possible D gene is TRBD1 (5 bases). V was cut by 0 bases and J by 8 bases, with 26 bases left in between. Germline V gene data show CDR1 as SGHRS and CDR2 as YFSETQ. The CDR3 loop spans 19 amino acids. The CDR3 DNA reads TGCGCCAGCAGCTTGGCCCTGACAGAACGACCGTTGAAAAACGAAAAACTGTTTTTT. Its protein is CASSLALTERPLKNEKLFF. The variable domain in full, completed from reference TRBV5-1 and TRBJ1-4, reads KAGVTQTPRYLIKTRGQQVTLSCSPISGHRSVSWYQQTPGQGLQFLFEYFSETQRNKGNFPGRFSGRQFSNSRSEMNVSTLELGDSALYLCASSLALTERPLKNEKLFFGSGTQLSVL.

The CDR3 DNA reads as TGTGCCAGCAGCCGGACTAGCGGGGGACAAGAGACCCAGTACTTC. It specifies CASSRTSGGQETQYF. The genes are TRBV7-9 and TRBJ2-5; 13 nucleotides match TRBD2. Trimming removed 5 bases from V and 2 bases from J; junction bases left unmatched: 2. This CDR3 has 15 residues. Germline V CDR1 and CDR2: SEHNR, FQNEAQ (reference sequence).

The J gene is TRBJ1-1, the V gene TRBV18; 8 bases are shared with TRBD1. This CDR3 contains 15 residues. Germline loops: CDR1 KGHSH, CDR2 LQKENI. J gave up 1 base and V 3 bases, and 4 bases lay outside the gene matches. This CDR3 reads CASSPTGQGNTEAFF. The CDR3 DNA sequence: TGTGCCAGCTCACCTACTGGACAGGGGAACACTGAAGCTTTCTTT.

This clone was seen a few times. This rearrangement joins TRBV21-1 to TRBJ1-1; the table calls TRBD1, which could not be checked here. TRBV21-1 represents a pseudogene. There are 20 residues in the CDR3. DNA of the CDR3: TGTGCCAGCAGCAAAGGTCCAGGGTTCTTCGTAGTGCCCATGAACACTGAAGCTTTCTTT. Translating it yields CASSKGPGFFVVPMNTEAFF.

In its sample, this clone was seen once. The chain couples TRBV5-6 to TRBJ1-4; D remains ambiguous. Germline V gene sequence: CDR1 SGHDT, CDR2 YYEEEE. The CDR3 consists of 15 residues. V lost 3 bases, J lost 5 bases, and 14 bases lay in between. CDR3 sequence: CASSSSVAPNEKLFF. The CDR3 nucleotides read TGTGCCAGCAGCTCGTCCGTAGCTCCGAATGAAAAACTGTTTTTT. The variable domain in full, with the rest retrieved from reference TRBV5-6 and TRBJ1-4, is DAGVTQSPTHLIKTRGQQVTLRCSPKSGHDTVSWYQQALGQGPQFIFQYYEEEERQRGNFPDRFSGHQFPNYSSELNVNALLLGDSALYLCASSSSVAPNEKLFFGSGTQLSVL.

The chain couples TRBV3-1 (or the pseudogene TRBV3-2) to TRBJ2-1; no reliable D call. V was cut by 0 bases and J by 6 bases, with 12 bases left in between. CDR3 length: 15 residues. CDR1 and CDR2 from the germline V gene are LGHDT and YNNKEL (reference sequence). The CDR3 sequence: CASSQDEEFGNEQFF. In nucleotides, the CDR3 is TGTGCCAGCAGCCAAGATGAAGAGTTTGGCAATGAGCAGTTCTTC.

The gene calls are TRBV29-1 and TRBJ2-1; TRBD2 is a possible D gene (5 bases). Per the germline V gene, CDR1 is SQVTM and CDR2 is ANQGSEA. This CDR3 comprises 10 residues. Trimming pared 7 bases from V and 10 bases from J, leaving 11 bases between. This CDR3 reads CSAGLEEQFF. The CDR3, as DNA: TGCAGCGCGGGGTTGGAGGAGCAGTTCTTC.

The chain links TRBV11-3 to TRBJ2-1; 8 bases match TRBD2. This CDR3 is 14 amino acids long. Trimming removed 6 bases from V and 10 bases from J; junction bases left unmatched: 11. Germline V gene lookup returns CDR1 SGHNT and CDR2 YENEEA. This chain's CDR3 is CASSSGGSFGEQFF. Written as DNA, the CDR3 is TGTGCCAGCAGTTCGGGGGGGAGCTTTGGCGAGCAGTTCTTC.

This clone was counted once. V usage is TRBV4-1 and J usage is TRBJ1-2; 10 bases line up with TRBD1. Germline V CDR1 and CDR2: MGHRA, YSYEKL. The CDR3 runs to 16 residues. Trimming at V came to 3 bases and at J to 4 bases, leaving 8 bases not matched to a gene. The CDR3 protein is CASSQIYGTGAYGYTF. Written as DNA, the CDR3 is TGCGCCAGCAGCCAGATTTACGGGACAGGGGCCTATGGCTACACCTTC.

The chain employs TRBV7-9 and TRBJ1-4; possible D gene TRBD1, 6 bases. V was trimmed by 2 bases and J by 8 bases, leaving 15 bases between them. Germline CDR1 reads SEHNR; CDR2 reads FQNEAQ (reference sequence). The CDR3 spans 15 residues. In DNA, the CDR3 is TGTGCCAGCAGCTTAAGGGGGAATCACAGAGAAAAACTGTTTTTT. As protein: CASSLRGNHREKLFF.

The rearrangement links TRBV14 to TRBJ2-7; no reliable D call. The germline V and J ends were trimmed by 1 base and 4 bases, with 14 bases remaining between them. The CDR3 loop spans 15 amino acids. Germline CDR1 SGHDN, CDR2 FVKESK. The CDR3 nucleotides read TGTGCCAGCAGCCAAGGGTTCGTCAGGCAATACGAGCAGTACTTC. This codes for CASSQGFVRQYEQYF.

The chain employs TRBV18 and TRBJ2-5, with D tentatively TRBD1 (7 bases). This CDR3 region has 15 residues. V was cut by 2 bases and J by 6 bases, with 16 bases left in between. Germline V gene sequence: CDR1 KGHSH, CDR2 LQKENI. The CDR3 DNA is TGTGCCAGCTCACCAAAGGAGGGGGCGTTTCAGACCCAGTACTTC. The encoded protein is CASSPKEGAFQTQYF.

The chain recombines TRBV2 with TRBJ1-1, with no clear D. The CDR3 runs to 13 residues. The V end was cut by 6 bases, the J end by 0 bases, with 8 bases between. CDR1 is SNHLY, CDR2 FYNNEI, per germline. DNA of the CDR3: TGTGCCAGCAGGAGGCCCATGAACACTGAAGCTTTCTTT. Protein product: CASRRPMNTEAFF.

The chain recombines TRBV2 with TRBJ1-5; D perhaps matches TRBD1 (5 bases). CDR1 SNHLY and CDR2 FYNNEI come from the germline V gene. V was shortened by 0 bases and J by 7 bases, with 10 bases between the two germline ends. The CDR3 extends over 14 amino acids. The CDR3, as DNA: TGTGCCAGCAGTGAAGCCAGGACATGGCAGCCCCAGCATTTT. Translation gives CASSEARTWQPQHF.

The V gene is TRBV7-9, the J gene TRBJ2-5, with 9 bases matching TRBD2. The germline CDR1 and CDR2 sequences are SEHNR and FQNEAQ (reference sequence). V gave up 3 bases and J gave up 2 bases; unmatched junction bases: 4. The CDR3 contains 15 residues. The CDR3 DNA sequence: TGTGCCAGCAGCTTGTTGGCGGGGGGGCAAGAGACCCAGTACTTC. Amino acid sequence: CASSLLAGGQETQYF.

The rearrangement uses TRBV7-2 and TRBJ1-2; D possibly corresponds to TRBD1 (5 bases). From germline, CDR1 is SGHTA and CDR2 FQGNSA. V was clipped by 3 bases and J by 4 bases, with 15 bases between them. The CDR3 totals 15 residues. Here the CDR3 DNA reads TGTGCCAGCAGCTTGGTCCGGGGGAATGGCTATGGCTACACCTTC. Translation: CASSLVRGNGYGYTF. Filled out from reference TRBV7-2 and TRBJ1-2, the complete variable domain reads GAGVSQSPSNKVTEKGKDVELRCDPISGHTALYWYRQSLGQGLEFLIYFQGNSAPDKSGLPSDRFSAERTGGSVSTLTIQRTQQEDSAVYLCASSLVRGNGYGYTFGSGTRLTVV.

The rearrangement joins TRBV3-1 (or the pseudogene TRBV3-2) to TRBJ2-5; D gene ambiguous. CDR1 LGHDT and CDR2 YNNKEL come from the germline V gene (reference sequence). CDR3 length: 14 amino acids. Trimming left V 1 base short and J 1 base short, with 7 bases between. The CDR3 loop is CASSQGLIQETQYF. CDR3 nucleotides: TGTGCCAGCAGCCAAGGACTGATCCAAGAGACCCAGTACTTC.

The chain combines TRBV30 with TRBJ1-3; D gene unclear. Germline CDR1 is GTSNPN and CDR2 is SVGIG (reference sequence). The CDR3 extends over 15 amino acids. Trimming stripped 2 bases from V and 0 bases from J, with 11 bases between. CDR3 nucleotide sequence: TGTGCCTGGAGTACACAGTCTTTCTCTGGAAACACCATATATTTT. As protein: CAWSTQSFSGNTIYF.

CDR3 nucleotide sequence: TGCAGCGTTGAAGCGGGGACCGGGGAGCTGTTTTTT. Its protein is CSVEAGTGELFF. J is TRBJ2-2 and V is TRBV29-1; maybe TRBD2 (5 bases). The CDR3 sequence is 12 residues long. V lost 1 base, J lost 5 bases, and 5 bases lay in between. Germline V gives CDR1 SQVTM, CDR2 ANQGSEA.

This chain joins TRBV5-4 and TRBJ2-5, with D unresolved. This CDR3 contains 12 residues. CDR1 SGHNT and CDR2 YYREEE come from the germline V gene (reference sequence). V was pared by 0 bases and J by 5 bases, with 5 bases between. The CDR3 sequence is CASSLALETQYF. CDR3 nucleotide sequence: TGTGCCAGCAGCTTGGCTTTGGAGACCCAGTACTTC.

The CDR3 sequence is CASSPGTSGNEQFF. In DNA, the CDR3 is TGTGCCAGCTCACCTGGGACTAGCGGGAATGAGCAGTTCTTC. This chain joins TRBV18 and TRBJ2-1; 12 bases line up with TRBD2. The length of the CDR3 is 14 residues. Germline assignment: CDR1 KGHSH and CDR2 LQKENI. V lost 3 bases and J lost 7; bases outside the gene matches: 1.

The gene calls are TRBV21-1 and TRBJ2-7; the table's D call, TRBD2, has no DNA check behind it. TRBV21-1 is given as a pseudogene. This CDR3 spans 14 amino acids. The CDR3 DNA follows: TGTGCCGGTCCCGGGGCGGGGGCGAGAAACGAGCAGTACTTC. It translates to CAGPGAGARNEQYF.

V usage is TRBV2 and J usage is TRBJ2-6; D perhaps matches TRBD1 (6 bases). Trimming cost V 8 bases and J 0 bases, with 17 bases left between them. CDR1 SNHLY and CDR2 FYNNEI come from the germline V gene. This CDR3 is built from 17 residues. In nucleotides, the CDR3 is TGTGCCAGCCGACGCTGGACAGAGGTCTCTGGGGCCAACGTCCTGACTTTC. This gives the protein CASRRWTEVSGANVLTF.